This TCR beta chain was recovered during a study of blood T cell repertoires in COVID-19. Generated by immunoSEQ multiplex PCR, the TCRdb table keeps only in-frame clones and is missing some. The table includes 320,000 or so clones, roughly nine tenths detected once. V lost 3 bases, J lost 5 bases, and 9 bases stayed unmatched. CDR1 and CDR2 from the germline V gene are SEHNR and FQNEAQ (reference sequence). The length of the CDR3 is 16 residues. This sequence was found in a man in his sixties who had recovered from COVID-19. The chain employs TRBV7-9 and TRBJ2-5; 10 nucleotides line up with TRBD2. Sequenced: PBMCs or T cells enriched from blood (not recorded which). The CDR3 here is CASSFSAGGGRETQYF. As DNA, the CDR3 is TGTGCCAGCAGCTTTTCAGCGGGAGGGGGTAGGGAGACCCAGTACTTC. The whole variable domain, remainder taken from reference TRBV7-9 and TRBJ2-5, is DTGVSQNPRHKITKRGQNVTFRCDPISEHNRLYWYRQTLGQGPEFLTYFQNEAQLEKSRLLSDRFSAERPKGSFSTLEIQRTEQGDSAMYLCASSFSAGGGRETQYFGPGTRLLVL.